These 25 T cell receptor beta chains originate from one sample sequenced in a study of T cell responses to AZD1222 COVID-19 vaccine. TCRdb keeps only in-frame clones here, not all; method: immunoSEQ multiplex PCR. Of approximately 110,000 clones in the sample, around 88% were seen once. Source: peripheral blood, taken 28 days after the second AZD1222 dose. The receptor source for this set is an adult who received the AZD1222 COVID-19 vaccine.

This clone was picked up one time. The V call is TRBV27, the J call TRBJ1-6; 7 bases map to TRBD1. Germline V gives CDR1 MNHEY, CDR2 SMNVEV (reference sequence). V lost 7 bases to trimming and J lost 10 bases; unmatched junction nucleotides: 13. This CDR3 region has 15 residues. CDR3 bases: TGTGCCAGCACCCTCGGGCAGGGGGTTTGGTCACCCCTCCACTTT. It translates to CASTLGQGVWSPLHF.

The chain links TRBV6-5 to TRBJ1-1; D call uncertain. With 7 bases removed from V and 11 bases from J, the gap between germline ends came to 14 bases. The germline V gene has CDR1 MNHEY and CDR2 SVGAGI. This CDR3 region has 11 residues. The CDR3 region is CASKGAPYAFF. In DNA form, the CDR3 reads TGTGCCAGCAAAGGAGCGCCGTACGCTTTCTTT.

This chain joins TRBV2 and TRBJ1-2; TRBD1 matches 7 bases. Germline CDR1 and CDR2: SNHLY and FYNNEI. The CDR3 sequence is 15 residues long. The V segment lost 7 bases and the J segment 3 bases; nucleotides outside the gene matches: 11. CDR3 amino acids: CASTPRRDRDYGYTF. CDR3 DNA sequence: TGTGCCAGCACACCACGCCGGGACAGAGACTATGGCTACACCTTC.

CDR3 region: CASNQGAVNYGYTF. The CDR3 region has the DNA TGTGCCAGCAACCAGGGGGCAGTTAACTATGGCTACACCTTC. The chain combines TRBV28 with TRBJ1-2; TRBD1 matches at 8 bases. Losses at the gene ends were 7 bases for V and 1 base for J; bases not matched to a gene: 5. The CDR3 runs to 14 residues. The V gene's germline CDR1 is MDHEN and CDR2 SYDVKM.

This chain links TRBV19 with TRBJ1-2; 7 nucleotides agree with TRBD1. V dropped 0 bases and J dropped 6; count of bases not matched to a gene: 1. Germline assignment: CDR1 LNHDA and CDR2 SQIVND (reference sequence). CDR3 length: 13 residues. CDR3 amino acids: CASSIDTGDGYTF. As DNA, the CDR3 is TGTGCCAGTAGTATAGACACAGGGGATGGCTACACCTTC.

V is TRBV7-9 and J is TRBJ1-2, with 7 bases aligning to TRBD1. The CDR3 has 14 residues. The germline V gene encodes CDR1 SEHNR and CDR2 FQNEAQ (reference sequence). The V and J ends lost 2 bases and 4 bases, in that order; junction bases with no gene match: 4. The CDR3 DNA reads TGTGCCAGCAGCTTAACAGGGGAAGTCTATGGCTACACCTTC. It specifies CASSLTGEVYGYTF.

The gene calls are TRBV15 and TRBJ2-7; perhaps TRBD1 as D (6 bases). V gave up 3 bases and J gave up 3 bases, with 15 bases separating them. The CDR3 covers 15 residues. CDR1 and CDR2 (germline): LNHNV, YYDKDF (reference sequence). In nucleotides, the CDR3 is TGTGCCACCAGCAGGGAGTATACAGGGAACTACGAGCAGTACTTC. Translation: CATSREYTGNYEQYF. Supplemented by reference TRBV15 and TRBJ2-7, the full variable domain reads DAMVIQNPRYQVTQFGKPVTLSCSQTLNHNVMYWYQQKSSQAPKLLFHYYDKDFNNEADTPDNFQSRRPNTSFCFLDIRSPGLGDTAMYLCATSREYTGNYEQYFGPGTRLTVT.

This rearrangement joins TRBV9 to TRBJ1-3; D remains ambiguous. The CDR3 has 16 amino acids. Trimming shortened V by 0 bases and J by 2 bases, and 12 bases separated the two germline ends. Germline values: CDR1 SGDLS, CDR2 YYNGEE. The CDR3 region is CASSVVPGLTGNTIYF. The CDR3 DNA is TGTGCCAGCAGCGTAGTACCCGGGTTGACTGGAAACACCATATATTTT.

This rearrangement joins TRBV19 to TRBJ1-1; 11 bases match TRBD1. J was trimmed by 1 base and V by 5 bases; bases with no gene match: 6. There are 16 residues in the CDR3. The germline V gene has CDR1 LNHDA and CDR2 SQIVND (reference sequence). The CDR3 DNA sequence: TGTGCCAGTAGTCCGGGACAGGGGGTAAGGAACACTGAAGCTTTCTTT. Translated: CASSPGQGVRNTEAFF.

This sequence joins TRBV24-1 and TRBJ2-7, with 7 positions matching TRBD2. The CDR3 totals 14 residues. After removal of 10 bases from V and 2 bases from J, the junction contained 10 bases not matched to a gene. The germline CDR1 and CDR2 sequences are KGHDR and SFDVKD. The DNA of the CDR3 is TGTGCCACAGGCCATGGGCTAGCGGCCTACGAGCAGTACTTC. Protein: CATGHGLAAYEQYF.

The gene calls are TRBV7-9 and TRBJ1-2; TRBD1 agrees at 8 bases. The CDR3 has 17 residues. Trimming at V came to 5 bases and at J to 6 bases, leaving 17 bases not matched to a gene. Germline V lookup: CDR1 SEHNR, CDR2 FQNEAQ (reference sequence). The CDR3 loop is CASSPQPGQGITDGYTF. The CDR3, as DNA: TGTGCCAGCAGCCCACAACCTGGACAGGGTATTACGGATGGCTACACCTTC.

CDR3 amino acids: CASSLDQPQHF. In DNA, the CDR3 is TGCGCCAGCAGCTTGGATCAGCCCCAGCATTTT. The chain joins TRBV5-1 to TRBJ1-5; D is ambiguous. The CDR3 is made up of 11 amino acids. V lost 0 bases and J 5 bases, leaving 0 bases between the germline ends. From germline, CDR1 is SGHRS and CDR2 YFSETQ.

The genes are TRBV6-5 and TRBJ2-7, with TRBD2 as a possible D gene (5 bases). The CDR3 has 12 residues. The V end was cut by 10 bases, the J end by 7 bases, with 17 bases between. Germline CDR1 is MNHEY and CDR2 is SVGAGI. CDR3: CAKHRGSGEQYF. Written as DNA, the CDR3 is TGTGCCAAACATCGGGGTTCTGGGGAGCAGTACTTC.

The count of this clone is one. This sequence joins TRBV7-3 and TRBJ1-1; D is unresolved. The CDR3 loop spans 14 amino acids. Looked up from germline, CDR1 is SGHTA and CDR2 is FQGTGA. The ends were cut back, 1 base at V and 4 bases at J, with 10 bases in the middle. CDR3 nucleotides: TGTGCCAGCAGCTTAATTCCGGGAAGCACTGAAGCTTTCTTT. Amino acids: CASSLIPGSTEAFF.

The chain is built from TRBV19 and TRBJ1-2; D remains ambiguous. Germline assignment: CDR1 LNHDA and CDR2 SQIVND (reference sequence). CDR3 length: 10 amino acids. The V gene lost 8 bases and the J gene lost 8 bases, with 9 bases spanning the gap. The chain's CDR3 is CASYWGGYTF. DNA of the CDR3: TGTGCCAGTTATTGGGGAGGCTACACCTTC.

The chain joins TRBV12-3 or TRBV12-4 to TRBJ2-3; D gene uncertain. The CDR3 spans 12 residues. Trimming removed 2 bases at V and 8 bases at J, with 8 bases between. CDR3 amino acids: CASSLSSGTQYF. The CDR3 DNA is TGTGCCAGCAGTTTATCGAGTGGTACGCAGTATTTT.

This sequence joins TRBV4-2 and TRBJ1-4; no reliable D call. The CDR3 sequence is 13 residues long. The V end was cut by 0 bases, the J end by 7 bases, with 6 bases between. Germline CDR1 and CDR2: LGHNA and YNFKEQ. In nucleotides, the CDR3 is TGTGCCAGCAGCCAAGAGTCCACTGAAAAACTGTTTTTT. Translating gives CASSQESTEKLFF.

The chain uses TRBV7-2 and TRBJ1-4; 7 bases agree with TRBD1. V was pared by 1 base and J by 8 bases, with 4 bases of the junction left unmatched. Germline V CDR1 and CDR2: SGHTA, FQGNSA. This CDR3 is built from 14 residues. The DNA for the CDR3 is TGTGCCAGCAGCTTAGACAACAGGGGAGAAAAACTGTTTTTT. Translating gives CASSLDNRGEKLFF.

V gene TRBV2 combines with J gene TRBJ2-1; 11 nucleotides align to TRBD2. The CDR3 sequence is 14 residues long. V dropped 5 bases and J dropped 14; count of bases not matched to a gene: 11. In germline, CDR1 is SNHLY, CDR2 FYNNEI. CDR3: CASSLTTSGGREFF. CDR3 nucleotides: TGTGCCAGCAGTCTTACTACTAGCGGGGGCCGAGAGTTCTTC.

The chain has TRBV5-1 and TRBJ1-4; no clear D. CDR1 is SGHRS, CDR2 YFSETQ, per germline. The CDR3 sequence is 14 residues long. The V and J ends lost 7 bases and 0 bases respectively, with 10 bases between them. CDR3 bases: TGCGCCAGCGGGCTGGGTGCAACTAATGAAAAACTGTTTTTT. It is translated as CASGLGATNEKLFF.

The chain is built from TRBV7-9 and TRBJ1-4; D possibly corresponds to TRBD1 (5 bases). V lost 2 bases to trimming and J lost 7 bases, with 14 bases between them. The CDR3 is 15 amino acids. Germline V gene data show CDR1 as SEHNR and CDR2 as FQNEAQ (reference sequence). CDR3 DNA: TGTGCCAGCAGCTTAAGTCGGCAGGGCGCTGAAAAACTGTTTTTT. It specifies CASSLSRQGAEKLFF.

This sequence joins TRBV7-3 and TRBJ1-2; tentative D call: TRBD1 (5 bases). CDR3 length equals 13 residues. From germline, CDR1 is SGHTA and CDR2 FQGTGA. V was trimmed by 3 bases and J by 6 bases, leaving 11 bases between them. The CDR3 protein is CASSFQGQDGYTF. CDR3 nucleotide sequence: TGTGCCAGCAGCTTCCAGGGCCAAGATGGCTACACCTTC.

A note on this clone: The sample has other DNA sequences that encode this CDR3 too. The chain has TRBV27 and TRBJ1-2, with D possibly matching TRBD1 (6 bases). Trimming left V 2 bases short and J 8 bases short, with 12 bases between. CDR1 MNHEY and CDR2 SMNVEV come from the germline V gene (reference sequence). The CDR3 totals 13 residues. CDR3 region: CASSLAGGRGYTF. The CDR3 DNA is TGTGCCAGCAGTTTAGCCGGGGGCAGGGGCTACACCTTC.

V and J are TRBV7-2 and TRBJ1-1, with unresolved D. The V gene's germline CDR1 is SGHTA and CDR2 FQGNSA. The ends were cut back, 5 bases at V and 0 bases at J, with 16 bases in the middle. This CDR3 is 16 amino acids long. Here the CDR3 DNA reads TGTGCCAGCAGCGTGGCCGGGGTTCCACTGAACACTGAAGCTTTCTTT. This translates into CASSVAGVPLNTEAFF.

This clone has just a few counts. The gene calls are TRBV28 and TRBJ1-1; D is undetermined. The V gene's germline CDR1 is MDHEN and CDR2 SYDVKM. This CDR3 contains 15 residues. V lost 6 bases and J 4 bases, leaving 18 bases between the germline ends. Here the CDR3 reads CASSLMGSVTTEAFF. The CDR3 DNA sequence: TGTGCCAGCAGCCTCATGGGCTCGGTTACCACTGAAGCTTTCTTT.